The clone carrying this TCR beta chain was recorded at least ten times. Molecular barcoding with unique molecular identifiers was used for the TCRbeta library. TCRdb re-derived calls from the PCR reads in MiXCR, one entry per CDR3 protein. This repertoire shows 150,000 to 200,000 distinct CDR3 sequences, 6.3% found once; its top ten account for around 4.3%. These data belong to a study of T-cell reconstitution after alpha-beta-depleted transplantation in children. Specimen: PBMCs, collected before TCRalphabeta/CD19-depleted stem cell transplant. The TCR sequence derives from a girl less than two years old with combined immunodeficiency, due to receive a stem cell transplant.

CDR3 bases: TGTGCCAGCAGTTTACAGACAGCGGGCGCTACTGAAGCTTTCTTT. Translated, it gives CASSLQTAGATEAFF. V and J are TRBV12-3 or TRBV12-4 and TRBJ1-1, with D possibly being TRBD1 (5 bases). Trimming shortened V by 2 bases and J by 5 bases, and 15 bases separated the two germline ends. This CDR3 contains 15 residues.